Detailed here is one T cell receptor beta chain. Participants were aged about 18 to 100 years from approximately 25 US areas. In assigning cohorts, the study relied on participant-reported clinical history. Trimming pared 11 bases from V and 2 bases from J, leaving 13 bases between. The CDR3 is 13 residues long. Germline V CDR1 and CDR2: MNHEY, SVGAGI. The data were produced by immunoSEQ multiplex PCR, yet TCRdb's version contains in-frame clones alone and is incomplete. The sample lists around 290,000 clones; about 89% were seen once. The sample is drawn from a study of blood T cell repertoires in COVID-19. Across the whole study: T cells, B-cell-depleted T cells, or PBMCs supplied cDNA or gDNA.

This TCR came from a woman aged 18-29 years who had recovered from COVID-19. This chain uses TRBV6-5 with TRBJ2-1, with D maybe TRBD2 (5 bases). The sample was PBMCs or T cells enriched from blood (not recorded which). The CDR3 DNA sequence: TGTGCCTCGCGGACTTCTACCTACAATGAGCAGTTCTTC. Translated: CASRTSTYNEQFF.